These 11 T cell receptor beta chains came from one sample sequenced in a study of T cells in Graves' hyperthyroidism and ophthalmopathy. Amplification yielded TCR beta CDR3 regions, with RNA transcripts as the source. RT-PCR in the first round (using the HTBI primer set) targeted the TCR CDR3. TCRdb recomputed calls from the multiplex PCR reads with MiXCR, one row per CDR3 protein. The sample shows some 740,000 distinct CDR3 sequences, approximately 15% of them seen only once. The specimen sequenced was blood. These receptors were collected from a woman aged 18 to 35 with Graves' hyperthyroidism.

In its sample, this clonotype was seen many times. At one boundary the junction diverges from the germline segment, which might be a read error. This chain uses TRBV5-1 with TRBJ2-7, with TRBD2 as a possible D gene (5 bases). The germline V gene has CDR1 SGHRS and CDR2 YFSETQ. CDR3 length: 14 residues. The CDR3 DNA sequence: TGCGCCAGCAGCTTGCCGGGAAGCTCCCACGAGCAGTACTTC. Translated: CASSLPGSSHEQYF.

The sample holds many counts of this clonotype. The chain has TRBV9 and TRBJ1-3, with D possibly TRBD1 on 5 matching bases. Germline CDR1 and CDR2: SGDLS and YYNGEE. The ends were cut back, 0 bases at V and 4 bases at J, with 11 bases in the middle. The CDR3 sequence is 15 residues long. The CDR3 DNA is TGTGCCAGCAGCGTAGCACTTGGGGCCGGAAACACCATATATTTT. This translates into CASSVALGAGNTIYF.

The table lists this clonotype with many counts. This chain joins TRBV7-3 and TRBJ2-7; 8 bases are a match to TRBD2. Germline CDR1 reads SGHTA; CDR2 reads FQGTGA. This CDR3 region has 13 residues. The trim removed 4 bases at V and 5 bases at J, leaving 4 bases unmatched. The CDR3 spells CASSSAGDNEQYF. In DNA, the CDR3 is TGTGCCAGCAGCTCAGCGGGAGACAACGAGCAGTACTTC.

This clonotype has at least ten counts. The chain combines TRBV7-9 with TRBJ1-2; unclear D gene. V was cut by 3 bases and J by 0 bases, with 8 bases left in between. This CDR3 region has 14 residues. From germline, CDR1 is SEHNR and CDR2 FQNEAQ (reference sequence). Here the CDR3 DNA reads TGTGCCAGCAGCTTTAGCCCATCTAACTATGGCTACACCTTC. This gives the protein CASSFSPSNYGYTF.

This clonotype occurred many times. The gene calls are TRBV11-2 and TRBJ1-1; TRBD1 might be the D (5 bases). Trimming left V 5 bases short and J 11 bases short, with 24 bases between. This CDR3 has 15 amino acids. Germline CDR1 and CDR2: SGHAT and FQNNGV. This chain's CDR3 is CASSLNPRGRNWAFF. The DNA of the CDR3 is TGTGCCAGCAGCCTAAACCCCCGGGGCCGTAATTGGGCTTTCTTT.

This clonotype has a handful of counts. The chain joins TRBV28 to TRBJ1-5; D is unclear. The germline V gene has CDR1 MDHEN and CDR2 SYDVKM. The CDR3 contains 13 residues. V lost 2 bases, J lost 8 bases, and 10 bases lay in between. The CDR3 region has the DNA TGTGCCAGCAGTTTAGGCATCCTGGAGCCCCAGCATTTT. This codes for CASSLGILEPQHF.

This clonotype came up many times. The CDR3 here is CASRQTSGRTVDEQYF. DNA of the CDR3: TGTGCCAGCAGGCAAACTAGCGGTCGGACCGTCGACGAGCAGTACTTC. This chain links TRBV2 with TRBJ2-7; 8 bases fit TRBD2. Germline lookup yields CDR1 SNHLY and CDR2 FYNNEI. Trimming at V came to 6 bases and at J to 5 bases, leaving 15 bases not matched to a gene. This CDR3 is 16 amino acids long.

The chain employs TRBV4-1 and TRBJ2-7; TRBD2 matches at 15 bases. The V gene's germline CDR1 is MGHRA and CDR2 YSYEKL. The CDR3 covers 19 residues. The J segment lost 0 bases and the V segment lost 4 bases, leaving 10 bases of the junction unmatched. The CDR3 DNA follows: TGCGCCAGCAGCCGAACCGGACTAGCGGGAGGGCGGAGCTCCTACGAGCAGTACTTC. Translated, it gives CASSRTGLAGGRSSYEQYF.

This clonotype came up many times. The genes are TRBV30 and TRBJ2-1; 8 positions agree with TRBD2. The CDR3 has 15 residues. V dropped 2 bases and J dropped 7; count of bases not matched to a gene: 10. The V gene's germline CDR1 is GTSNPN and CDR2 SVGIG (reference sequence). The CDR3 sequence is CAWSWEAGGGNEQFF. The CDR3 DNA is TGTGCCTGGAGTTGGGAAGCGGGCGGGGGGAATGAGCAGTTCTTC.

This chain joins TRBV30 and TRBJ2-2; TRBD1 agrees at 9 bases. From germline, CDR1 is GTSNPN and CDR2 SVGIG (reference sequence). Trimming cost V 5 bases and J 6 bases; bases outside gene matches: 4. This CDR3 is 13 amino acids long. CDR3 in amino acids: CAWQQGAPGELFF. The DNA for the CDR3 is TGTGCCTGGCAACAGGGGGCCCCCGGGGAGCTGTTTTTT.

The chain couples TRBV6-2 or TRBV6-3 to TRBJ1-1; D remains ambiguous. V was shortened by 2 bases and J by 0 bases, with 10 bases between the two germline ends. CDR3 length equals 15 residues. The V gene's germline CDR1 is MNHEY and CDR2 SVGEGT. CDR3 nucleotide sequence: TGTGCCAGCAGTTACGGCGTTTCCCTGAACACTGAAGCTTTCTTT. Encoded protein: CASSYGVSLNTEAFF.